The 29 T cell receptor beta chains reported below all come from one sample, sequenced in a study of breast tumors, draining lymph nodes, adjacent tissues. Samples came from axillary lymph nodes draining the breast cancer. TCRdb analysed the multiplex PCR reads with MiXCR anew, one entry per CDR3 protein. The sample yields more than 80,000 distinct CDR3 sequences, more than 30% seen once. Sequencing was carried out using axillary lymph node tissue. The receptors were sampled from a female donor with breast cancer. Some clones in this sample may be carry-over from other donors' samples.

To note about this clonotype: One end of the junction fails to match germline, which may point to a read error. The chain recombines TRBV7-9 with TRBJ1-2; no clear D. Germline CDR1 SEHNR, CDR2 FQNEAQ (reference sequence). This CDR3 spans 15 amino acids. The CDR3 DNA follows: TGTGCCAGCAGCTTATCCGGCAGGCCCCTCTATGGCTACCCCTTC. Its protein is CASSLSGRPLYGYPF.

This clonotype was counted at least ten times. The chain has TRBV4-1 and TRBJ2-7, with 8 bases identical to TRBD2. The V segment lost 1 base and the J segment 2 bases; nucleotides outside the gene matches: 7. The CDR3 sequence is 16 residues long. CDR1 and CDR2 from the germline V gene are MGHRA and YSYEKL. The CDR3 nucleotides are TGCGCCAGCAGCCAAGCTCCAGCGGGAGATCCCTACGAGCAGTACTTC. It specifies CASSQAPAGDPYEQYF.

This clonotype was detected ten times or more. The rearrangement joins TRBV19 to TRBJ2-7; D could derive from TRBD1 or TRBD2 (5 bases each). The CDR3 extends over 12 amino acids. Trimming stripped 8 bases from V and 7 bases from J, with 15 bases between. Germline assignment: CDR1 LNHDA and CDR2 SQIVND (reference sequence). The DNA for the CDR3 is TGTGCCAGTTCCGGGACCCCGAGAGAGCAGTACTTC. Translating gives CASSGTPREQYF.

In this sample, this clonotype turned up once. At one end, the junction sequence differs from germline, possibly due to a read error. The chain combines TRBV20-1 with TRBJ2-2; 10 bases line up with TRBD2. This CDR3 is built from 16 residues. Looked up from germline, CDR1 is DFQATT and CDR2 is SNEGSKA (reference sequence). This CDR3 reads CSARDVGLASTGELFF. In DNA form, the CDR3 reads TGCAGTGCCAGAGATGTGGGACTAGCGTCGACCGGGGAGCTGTTTTTT.

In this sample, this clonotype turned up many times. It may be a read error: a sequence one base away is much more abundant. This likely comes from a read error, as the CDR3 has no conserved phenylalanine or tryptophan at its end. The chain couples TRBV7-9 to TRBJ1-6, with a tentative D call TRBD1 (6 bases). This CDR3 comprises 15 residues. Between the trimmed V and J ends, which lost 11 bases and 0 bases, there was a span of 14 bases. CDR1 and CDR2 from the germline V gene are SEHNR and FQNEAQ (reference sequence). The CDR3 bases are TGTGCCTGGTCCGGGGGCAGCTCCTATAATTCACCCCTCCACGTT. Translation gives CAWSGGSSYNSPLHV.

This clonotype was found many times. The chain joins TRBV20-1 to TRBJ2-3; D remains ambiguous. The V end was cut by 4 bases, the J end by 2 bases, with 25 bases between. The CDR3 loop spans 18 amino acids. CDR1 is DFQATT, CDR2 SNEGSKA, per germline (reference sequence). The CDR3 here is CSAKLSGLGRTSTDTQYF. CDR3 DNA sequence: TGCAGTGCTAAGTTGTCCGGGCTCGGCAGGACCTCCACAGATACGCAGTATTTT.

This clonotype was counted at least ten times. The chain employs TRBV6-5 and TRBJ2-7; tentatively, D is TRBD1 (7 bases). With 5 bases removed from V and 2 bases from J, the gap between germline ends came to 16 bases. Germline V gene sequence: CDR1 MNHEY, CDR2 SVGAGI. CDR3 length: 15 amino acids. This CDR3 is CASSHGGQGAYEQYF. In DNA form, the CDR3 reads TGTGCCAGCAGTCACGGGGGTCAGGGGGCCTACGAGCAGTACTTC.

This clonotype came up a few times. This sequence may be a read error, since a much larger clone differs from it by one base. In DNA form, the CDR3 reads TGTGCCAGCAGTCCGGCGGGACGTTTGAATTTT. Protein product: CASSPAGRLNF. This chain connects TRBV6-2 or TRBV6-3 to TRBJ1-4; D is possibly TRBD1 (5 bases). The germline CDR1 and CDR2 sequences are MNHEY and SVGEGT. CDR3 length: 11 residues.

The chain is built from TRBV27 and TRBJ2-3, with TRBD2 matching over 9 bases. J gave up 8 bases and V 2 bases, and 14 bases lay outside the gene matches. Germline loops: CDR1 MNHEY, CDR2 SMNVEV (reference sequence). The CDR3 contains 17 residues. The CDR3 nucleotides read TGTGCCAGCAGTTTAGGCGGGGCGGGAGGGCTGGCTGGTACGCAGTATTTT. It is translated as CASSLGGAGGLAGTQYF.

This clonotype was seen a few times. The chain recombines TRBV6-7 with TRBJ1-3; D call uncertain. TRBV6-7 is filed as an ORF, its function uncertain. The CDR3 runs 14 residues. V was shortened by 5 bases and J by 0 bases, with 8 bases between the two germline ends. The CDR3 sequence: CASSPLSSGNTIYF. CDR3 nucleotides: TGTGCCAGCAGTCCTCTGAGCTCTGGAAACACCATATATTTT.

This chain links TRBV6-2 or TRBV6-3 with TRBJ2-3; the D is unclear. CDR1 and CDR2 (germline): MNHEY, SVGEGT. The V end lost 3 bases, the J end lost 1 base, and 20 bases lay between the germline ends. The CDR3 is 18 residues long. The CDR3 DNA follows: TGTGCCAGCAGTTATAGGCGCCTCCCGGTTGACCGCACAGATACGCAGTATTTT. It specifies CASSYRRLPVDRTDTQYF.

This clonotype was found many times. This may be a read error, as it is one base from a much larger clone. The DNA of the CDR3 is TGTGCCGGCAGGGACCTGCTGAGCACAGATACGCAGTATTTT. Residues: CAGRDLLSTDTQYF. This chain joins TRBV2 and TRBJ2-3, with D perhaps matching TRBD1 or TRBD2 (5 bases each). The CDR3 has 14 amino acids. In germline, CDR1 is SNHLY, CDR2 FYNNEI.

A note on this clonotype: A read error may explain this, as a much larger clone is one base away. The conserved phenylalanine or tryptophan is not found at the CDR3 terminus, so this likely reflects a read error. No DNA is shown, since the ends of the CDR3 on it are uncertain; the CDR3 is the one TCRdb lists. The CDR3 sequence: CASSPLSGTGVRL. The chain recombines TRBV18 with TRBJ2-1; TRBD1, the D gene given by the table, was not confirmed from the DNA. Including both end residues, the CDR3 is 13 amino acids long. CDR1 is KGHSH, CDR2 LQKENI, per germline.

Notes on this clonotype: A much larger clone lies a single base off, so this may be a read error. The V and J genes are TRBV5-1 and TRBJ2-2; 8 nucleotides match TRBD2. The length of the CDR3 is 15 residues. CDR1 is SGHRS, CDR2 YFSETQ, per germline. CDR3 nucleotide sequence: TGCGCCAGCAGACAAGCGGGGGTGAACACCAGGGAGCTGTTTTTT. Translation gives CASRQAGVNTRELFF. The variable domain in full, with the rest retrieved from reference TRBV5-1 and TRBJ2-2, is KAGVTQTPRYLIKTRGQQVTLSCSPISGHRSVSWYQQTPGQGLQFLFEYFSETQRNKGNFPGRFSGRQFSNSRSEMNVSTLELGDSALYLCASRQAGVNTRELFFGEGSRLTVL.

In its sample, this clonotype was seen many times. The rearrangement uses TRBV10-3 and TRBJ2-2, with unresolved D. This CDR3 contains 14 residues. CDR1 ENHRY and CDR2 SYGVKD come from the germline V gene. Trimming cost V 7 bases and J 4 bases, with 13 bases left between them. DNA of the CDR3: TGTGCCATCATTAAAGACTGGGGCACCGGGGAGCTGTTTTTT. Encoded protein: CAIIKDWGTGELFF.

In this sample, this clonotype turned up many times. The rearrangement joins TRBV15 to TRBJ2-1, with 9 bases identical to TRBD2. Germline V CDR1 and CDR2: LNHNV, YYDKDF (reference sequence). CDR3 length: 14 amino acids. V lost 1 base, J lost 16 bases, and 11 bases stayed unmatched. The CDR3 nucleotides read TGTGCCACCAGCAGAGGGCTAGCGGGAAACAGGCTTTTCTTC. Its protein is CATSRGLAGNRLFF. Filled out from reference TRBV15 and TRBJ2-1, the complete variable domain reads DAMVIQNPRYQVTQFGKPVTLSCSQTLNHNVMYWYQQKSSQAPKLLFHYYDKDFNNEADTPDNFQSRRPNTSFCFLDIRSPGLGDTAMYLCATSRGLAGNRLFFGPGTRLTVL.

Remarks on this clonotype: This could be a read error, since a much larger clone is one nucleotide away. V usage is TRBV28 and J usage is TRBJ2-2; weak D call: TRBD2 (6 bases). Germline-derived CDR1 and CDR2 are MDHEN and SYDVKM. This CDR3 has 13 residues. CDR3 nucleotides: TGTGCCAGCAGTTGGGAGGTCACCGGGGAGCTGCTTTTT. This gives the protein CASSWEVTGELLF.

CDR3 sequence (DNA): TGTGCCAGCAGCTGGGGACAGGCCACTAGATATGGCTACACCTTC. This sequence encodes CASSWGQATRYGYTF. The chain uses TRBV7-3 and TRBJ1-2; 8 nucleotides line up with TRBD1. The CDR3 is 15 amino acids. The V and J ends lost 4 bases and 5 bases, in that order; junction bases with no gene match: 9. CDR1 and CDR2 (germline): SGHTA, FQGTGA.

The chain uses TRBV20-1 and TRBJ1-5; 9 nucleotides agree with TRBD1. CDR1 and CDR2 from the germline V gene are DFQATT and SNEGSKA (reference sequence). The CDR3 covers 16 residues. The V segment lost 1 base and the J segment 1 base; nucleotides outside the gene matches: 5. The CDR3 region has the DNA TGCAGTGCTAGAGGGGGGGGGACAGGGAGCAATCAGCCCCAGCATTTT. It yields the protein CSARGGGTGSNQPQHF.

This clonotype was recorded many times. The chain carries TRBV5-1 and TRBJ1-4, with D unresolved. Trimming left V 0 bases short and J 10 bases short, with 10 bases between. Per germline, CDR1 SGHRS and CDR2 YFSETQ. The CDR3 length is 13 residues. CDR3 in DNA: TGCGCCAGCAGCTTGGAGATAGGGTTAAAACTGTTTTTT. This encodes CASSLEIGLKLFF.

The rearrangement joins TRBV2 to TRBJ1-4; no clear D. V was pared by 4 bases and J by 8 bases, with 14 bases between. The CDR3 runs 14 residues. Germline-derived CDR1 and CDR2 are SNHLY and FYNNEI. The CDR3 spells CASSVHNEQEKLFF. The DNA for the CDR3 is TGTGCCAGCAGTGTCCACAATGAGCAGGAAAAACTGTTTTTT.

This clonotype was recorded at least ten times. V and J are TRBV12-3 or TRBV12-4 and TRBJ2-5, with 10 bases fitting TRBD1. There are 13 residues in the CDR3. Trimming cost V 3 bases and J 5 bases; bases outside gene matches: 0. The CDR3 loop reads CASSLGQGETQYF. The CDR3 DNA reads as TGTGCCAGCAGTTTGGGACAGGGGGAGACCCAGTACTTC.

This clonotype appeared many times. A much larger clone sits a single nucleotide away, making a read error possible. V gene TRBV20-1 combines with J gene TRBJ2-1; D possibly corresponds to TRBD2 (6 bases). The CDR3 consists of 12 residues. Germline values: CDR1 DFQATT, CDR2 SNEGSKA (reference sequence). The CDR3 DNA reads TGCAGTGATCGGCGGGGATACAATGAGCCGTTCTTC. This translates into CSDRRGYNEPFF.

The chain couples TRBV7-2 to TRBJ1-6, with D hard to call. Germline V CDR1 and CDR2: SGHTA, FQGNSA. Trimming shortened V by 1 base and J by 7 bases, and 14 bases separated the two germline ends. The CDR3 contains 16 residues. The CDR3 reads CASSLVQGSGNSPLHF. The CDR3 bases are TGTGCCAGCAGCTTAGTCCAAGGGAGCGGAAATTCACCCCTCCACTTT.

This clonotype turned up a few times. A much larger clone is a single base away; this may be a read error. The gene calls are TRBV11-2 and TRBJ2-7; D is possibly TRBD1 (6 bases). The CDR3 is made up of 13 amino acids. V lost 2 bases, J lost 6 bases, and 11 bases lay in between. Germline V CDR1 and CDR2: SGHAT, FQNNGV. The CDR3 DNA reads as TGTGCCAGCAGCTTAACAGGGTTCTCCGAGCAGTACTTC. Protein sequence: CASSLTGFSEQYF.

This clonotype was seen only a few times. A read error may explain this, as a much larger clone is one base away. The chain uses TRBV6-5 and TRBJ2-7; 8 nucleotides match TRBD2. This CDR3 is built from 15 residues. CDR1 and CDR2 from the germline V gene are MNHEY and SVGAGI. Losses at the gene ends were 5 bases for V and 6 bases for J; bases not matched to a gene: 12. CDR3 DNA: TGTGCCAGCAGTCTTCCGGGACTAGGAACCGCCGAGCAGTACTTC. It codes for CASSLPGLGTAEQYF.

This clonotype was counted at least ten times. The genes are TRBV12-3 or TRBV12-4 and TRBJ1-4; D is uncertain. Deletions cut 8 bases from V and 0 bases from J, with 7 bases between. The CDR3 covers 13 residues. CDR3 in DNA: TGTGCCAGCCGATTTGCAACTAATGAAAAACTGTTTTTT. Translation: CASRFATNEKLFF.

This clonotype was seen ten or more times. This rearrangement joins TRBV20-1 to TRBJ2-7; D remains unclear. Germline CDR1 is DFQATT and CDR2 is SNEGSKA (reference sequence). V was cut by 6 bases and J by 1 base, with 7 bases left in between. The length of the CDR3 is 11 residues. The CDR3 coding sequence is TGCAGTGCACTGTCGTCCTACGAGCAGTACTTC. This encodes CSALSSYEQYF.

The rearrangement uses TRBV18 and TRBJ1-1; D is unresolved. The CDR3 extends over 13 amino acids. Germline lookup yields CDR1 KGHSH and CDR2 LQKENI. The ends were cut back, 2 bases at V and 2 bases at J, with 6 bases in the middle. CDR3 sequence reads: CASSPAQNTEAFF. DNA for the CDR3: TGTGCCAGCTCACCAGCCCAAAACACTGAAGCTTTCTTT.